This passage covers 13 T cell receptor beta chains from one sample sequenced in a study of CD8 T cells in ankylosing spondylitis (dated by TCRdb to between 2016 and 2019). The library was generated by 5' RACE. Sequencing was carried out with an Illumina HiSeq 2500. TCRdb handled the public reads itself, with Q25 trimming in fastp and clone calling in MiXCR, and kept productive beta chains. Entries that share a CDR3 protein sequence are merged under the most common genes and DNA. Recorded for this sample are 80,000 to 100,000 distinct CDR3 sequences; about 8.3% of them occurred a single time. Around 10% of the sample goes to the ten largest clones. Sequencing used blood, either unsorted or a sorted T cell fraction (not recorded which). These receptors all stem from a male donor with ankylosing spondylitis or in good health (not recorded which).

This clonotype was seen a handful of times. V usage is TRBV7-8 and J usage is TRBJ2-1; tentative D call: TRBD1 (6 bases). Trimming pared 5 bases from V and 16 bases from J, leaving 18 bases between. CDR1 and CDR2 (germline): SGHVS, FQNEAQ. This CDR3 comprises 12 residues. CDR3 DNA sequence: TGTGCCAGCAGCCCGAGGGACACCGAACTCTTCTTC. Translating gives CASSPRDTELFF.

In this sample, this clonotype turned up many times. The chain couples TRBV27 to TRBJ2-7, with D unresolved. The CDR3 covers 14 residues. Germline V CDR1 and CDR2: MNHEY, SMNVEV (reference sequence). Trimming stripped 4 bases from V and 0 bases from J, with 10 bases between. The CDR3: CASSYDKYSYEQYF. CDR3 DNA: TGTGCCAGCAGTTATGACAAATACTCCTACGAGCAGTACTTC.

In this sample, this clonotype turned up many times. This rearrangement joins TRBV10-2 to TRBJ2-7, with 7 bases matching TRBD1. CDR1 and CDR2 from the germline V gene are WSHSY and SAAADI. V lost 7 bases and J lost 3; bases outside the gene matches: 6. This CDR3 has 13 residues. CDR3: CASTRDRIYEQYF. The CDR3 bases are TGCGCCAGCACCCGGGACAGAATCTACGAGCAGTACTTC.

Here the CDR3 DNA reads TGTGCCAGCAGCTCCTTAGTTTCAGCGGCCCCAGGGGATACGCAGTATTTT. This gives the protein CASSSLVSAAPGDTQYF. This chain joins TRBV7-9 and TRBJ2-3; D assignment may be TRBD1 or TRBD2 (5 bases each). CDR3 length: 17 residues. V was clipped by 4 bases and J by 6 bases, with 23 bases between them. Germline-derived CDR1 and CDR2 are SEHNR and FQNEAQ (reference sequence).

This clonotype was detected many times. DNA of the CDR3: TGTGCCATCAGTGAGTCGTTAGATACGCAGTATTTT. This encodes CAISESLDTQYF. The chain couples TRBV10-3 to TRBJ2-3, with D hard to call. CDR1 is ENHRY and CDR2 is SYGVKD in the germline V gene. Between the trimmed V and J ends, which lost 0 bases and 5 bases, there was a span of 3 bases. The CDR3 totals 12 residues.

This sequence joins TRBV7-9 and TRBJ2-1, with 7 bases aligning to TRBD1. The J segment lost 5 bases and the V segment lost 2 bases, leaving 6 bases of the junction unmatched. Germline CDR1 and CDR2: SEHNR and FQNEAQ (reference sequence). The CDR3 extends over 15 amino acids. This CDR3 is CASSLPGTVNNEQFF. In DNA, the CDR3 is TGTGCCAGCAGCTTACCCGGGACAGTTAACAATGAGCAGTTCTTC.

This clonotype has at least ten counts. V and J are TRBV4-2 and TRBJ2-2; D remains ambiguous. The germline V gene has CDR1 LGHNA and CDR2 YNFKEQ. The CDR3 runs to 15 residues. The V gene lost 4 bases and the J gene lost 3 bases, with 12 bases spanning the gap. CDR3: CASSRGVGDTGELFF. The CDR3 nucleotides are TGTGCCAGCAGCCGGGGTGTGGGTGACACCGGGGAGCTGTTTTTT.

The V call is TRBV20-1, the J call TRBJ2-6; 10 nucleotides match TRBD1. This CDR3 comprises 14 residues. The germline V gene has CDR1 DFQATT and CDR2 SNEGSKA (reference sequence). V lost 6 bases to trimming and J lost 3 bases; unmatched junction nucleotides: 2. CDR3 DNA: TGCAGTGCGGACAGGGGGAGTGGGGCCAACGTCCTGACTTTC. It encodes CSADRGSGANVLTF.

This clonotype was recorded many times. The genes are TRBV29-1 and TRBJ2-3; D is possibly TRBD2 (5 bases). CDR1 and CDR2 (germline): SQVTM, ANQGSEA. The CDR3 contains 12 residues. V lost 5 bases and J 8 bases, leaving 14 bases between the germline ends. CDR3 region: CSVLRPAGTQYF. CDR3 nucleotides: TGCAGCGTTCTGCGACCGGCGGGTACGCAGTATTTT.

The sample holds many counts of this clonotype. The J gene is TRBJ2-7, the V gene TRBV10-3; D might be TRBD1 or TRBD2, each matching 7 bases. The CDR3 length is 12 residues. Germline V gene lookup returns CDR1 ENHRY and CDR2 SYGVKD. The V end was cut by 8 bases, the J end by 3 bases, with 11 bases between. The CDR3 DNA reads TGTGCCATCGGGGGGGACAGCTACGAGCAGTACTTC. Amino acid sequence: CAIGGDSYEQYF.

This clonotype appeared many times. The CDR3 bases are TGCAGCGCATCGTGGGAGGCCCAAGAGACCCAGTACTTC. As protein: CSASWEAQETQYF. The V call is TRBV29-1, the J call TRBJ2-5; tentatively, D is TRBD2 (6 bases). Trimming removed 7 bases from V and 1 base from J, with 13 bases in between. Germline CDR1 SQVTM, CDR2 ANQGSEA. The CDR3 has 13 residues.

This clonotype was counted at least ten times. The chain uses TRBV6-2 or TRBV6-3 and TRBJ1-4, with TRBD1 matching over 10 bases. The CDR3 extends over 14 amino acids. Germline assignment: CDR1 MNHEY and CDR2 SVGEGT. J gave up 8 bases and V 6 bases, and 6 bases lay outside the gene matches. CDR3 amino acids: CASSPGTGAEKLFF. Here the CDR3 DNA reads TGTGCCAGCAGCCCCGGGACAGGGGCGGAAAAACTGTTTTTT.

This clonotype appeared many times. The chain combines TRBV21-1 with TRBJ1-1. TRBV21-1 counts as a pseudogene. The CDR3 is 17 residues long. As DNA, the CDR3 is TGTGCCAGCAGCAAAGACCCAGGGAGGGATATGAACACTGAAGCTTTCTTT. Protein product: CASSKDPGRDMNTEAFF.